This is a list of T cell receptor beta chains from one sample in a study of response to subunit inactivated influenza vaccine. TCRdb re-called the RT-PCR reads with MiXCR, one entry per CDR3 protein. The sample lists about 310,000 distinct CDR3 sequences, about 20% occurring once. The sequences come from PBMCs from blood, collected less than 22 months after vaccination. The receptors originated from a man between 50 and 75 years old who received an inactivated influenza vaccine. Both conserved end residues are part of each CDR3. The D gene is left open where the match is weak. Rows give clone size only sometimes, using once, few, many, or a class for an expanded clone.

J,size,V,D,CDR3,DNA
TRBJ2-1,many,TRBV28,TRBD1,CASSRQGMSNEQFF,TGTGCCAGCAGCAGACAGGGTATGAGCAATGAGCAGTTCTTC
TRBJ2-3,.,TRBV20-1,.,CSARQVGTDTQYF,TGCAGTGCTAGACAGGTTGGCACAGATACGCAGTATTTT
TRBJ1-1,.,TRBV12-3/TRBV12-4,.,CASSLALNLDTEAFF,TGTGCCAGCAGTTTAGCTCTGAATTTGGACACTGAAGCTTTCTTT
TRBJ1-3,many,TRBV4-1,.,CASSGSQGSLNTIYF,TGCGCCAGCAGCGGTAGTCAGGGGTCCCTAAACACCATATATTTT
TRBJ1-6,few,TRBV28,.,CASSFYPDNSPLHF,TGTGCCAGCAGTTTCTATCCTGATAATTCACCCCTCCACTTT
TRBJ1-2,.,TRBV6-2/TRBV6-3,.,CASSRRTWGGGYTF,TGTGCCAGCAGCCGCCGAACTTGGGGCGGAGGCTACACCTTC
TRBJ1-2,.,TRBV19,.,CASKPQSGYGYTF,TGTGCCAGTAAACCCCAGTCGGGTTATGGCTACACCTTC
TRBJ2-7,.,TRBV3-1,.,CASSQALQGRYEQYF,TGTGCCAGCAGCCAAGCCTTGCAGGGCAGGTACGAGCAGTACTTC
TRBJ2-5,.,TRBV2,TRBD1,CASSQTGMKETQYF,TGTGCCAGCAGTCAGACAGGGATGAAGGAGACCCAGTACTTC
TRBJ2-2,.,TRBV19,.,CASSRGIANTGELFF,TGTGCCAGTAGTCGCGGGATCGCGAACACCGGGGAGCTGTTTTTT
TRBJ2-7,.,TRBV15,TRBD1,CATSRGGQGVIYEQYF,TGTGCCACCAGCAGAGGAGGTCAGGGGGTGATTTACGAGCAGTACTTC
TRBJ1-5,.,TRBV2,TRBD1,CASSGPGQGLGWTPQHF,TGTGCCAGCAGTGGACCGGGACAGGGTTTGGGGTGGACGCCCCAGCATTTT
TRBJ2-7,.,TRBV28,.,CASSHPDTPEQYF,TGTGCCAGCAGCCACCCCGATACCCCCGAGCAGTACTTC
TRBJ1-1,.,TRBV2,.,CASEGTLATEAFF,TGTGCCAGCGAGGGGACCTTAGCCACTGAAGCTTTCTTT
TRBJ1-5,many,TRBV7-6,.,CASSSQRLRNQPQHF,TGTGCCAGCAGCTCACAGAGGTTGCGCAATCAGCCCCAGCATTTT
TRBJ2-5,.,TRBV29-1,TRBD2,CSVEGTSGARLPKTQYF,TGCAGCGTTGAAGGGACTAGCGGGGCTCGTCTCCCGAAGACCCAGTACTTC
TRBJ2-1,few,TRBV20-1,.,CSARDSGQGGYNEQFF,.
TRBJ1-5,.,TRBV3-1,TRBD1,CASSQGDRAQHF,TGTGCCAGCAGCCAAGGAGACAGGGCCCAGCATTTT
TRBJ1-1,.,TRBV6-5,TRBD1,CASSYLGTGDTEAFF,TGTGCCAGCAGTTACTTGGGGACAGGGGACACTGAAGCTTTCTTT
TRBJ1-1,.,TRBV4-2,.,CASSQIGRTEAFF,TGTGCCAGCAGCCAAATCGGGAGGACTGAAGCTTTCTTT
TRBJ2-2,few,TRBV5-1,.,CASSKGQNGELFF,TGCGCCAGCAGCAAGGGGCAGAACGGGGAGCTGTTTTTT
TRBJ1-1,.,TRBV4-3,.,CASSPGRGHTEAFF,TGCGCCAGCAGCCCGGGTCGGGGGCACACTGAAGCTTTCTTT
TRBJ1-4,few,TRBV27,.,CASSLGVRAPSEHGDEKLFF,TGTGCCAGCAGCTTAGGTGTACGGGCCCCGTCAGAGCACGGGGATGAAAAACTGTTTTTT
TRBJ2-1,few,TRBV29-1,TRBD2,CSVEDHGLAIYNEQFF,TGCAGCGTTGAAGATCATGGACTAGCCATCTACAATGAGCAGTTCTTC
TRBJ1-2,.,TRBV18,.,CASSPSRGGNYGYTF,TGTGCCAGCTCACCTTCTCGGGGGGGAAACTATGGCTACACCTTC
TRBJ2-1,.,TRBV5-1,TRBD2,CASSLTSGDNEQFF,TGCGCCAGCAGCTTGACTAGCGGGGACAATGAGCAGTTCTTC
TRBJ2-7,.,TRBV20-1,.,CSARDPGAYEQYF,TGCAGTGCTAGGGACCCGGGCGCTTACGAGCAGTACTTC
TRBJ2-4,.,TRBV6-2/TRBV6-3,.,CASRPTGTSKNIQYF,TGTGCCAGCAGACCGACCGGGACATCCAAAAACATTCAGTACTTC
TRBJ2-7,few,TRBV7-7,TRBD2,CASSKLAGDEQYF,TGTGCCAGCAGTAAACTAGCGGGTGATGAGCAGTACTTC
TRBJ2-7,few,TRBV28,.,CASSLRWSEREYEQYF,TGTGCCAGCAGCTTACGGTGGAGTGAGCGAGAATACGAGCAGTACTTC
TRBJ1-2,few,TRBV20-1,.,CSATGQYGYTF,TGCAGTGCAACAGGACAGTATGGCTACACCTTC
TRBJ2-1,.,TRBV18,.,CASIKRPSEQFF,TGTGCCAGCATAAAAAGGCCCTCTGAGCAGTTCTTC
TRBJ2-3,once,TRBV11-3,.,CASSSDLWGTQYF,TGTGCCAGCAGTTCGGACCTTTGGGGTACGCAGTATTTT
TRBJ2-5,few,TRBV28,TRBD2,CASKGTTQETQYF,TGTGCCTCCAAGGGGACTACTCAAGAGACCCAGTACTTC
TRBJ1-4,.,TRBV20-1,.,CSALDGGEKLFF,TGCAGTGCTCTAGACGGCGGGGAAAAACTGTTTTTT
TRBJ2-1,few,TRBV5-1,.,CASSLEGTPGEQFF,TGCGCCAGCAGCTTGGAAGGGACTCCAGGCGAGCAGTTCTTC
TRBJ2-2,.,TRBV7-9,TRBD1,CASSPRDSTGELFF,TGTGCCAGCAGCCCTAGGGACAGCACCGGGGAGCTGTTTTTT
TRBJ1-2,few,TRBV19,.,CAIHQSHSGYTF,TGTGCCATCCACCAAAGCCACTCGGGCTACACCTTC
TRBJ1-1,few,TRBV20-1,.,CSARDPVVLGTEAFF,TGCAGTGCTAGAGATCCGGTGGTATTGGGCACTGAAGCTTTCTTT
TRBJ2-7,.,TRBV7-2,TRBD2,CASSSQAGKHYEQYF,TGTGCCAGCAGCTCGCAAGCGGGGAAGCACTACGAGCAGTACTTC
TRBJ1-6,.,TRBV20-1,.,CSARDFTVTSPLHF,TGCAGTGCTAGAGATTTCACAGTGACTTCACCCCTCCACTTT
TRBJ1-5,few,TRBV30,.,CAWKTPYSNQPQHF,TGTGCCTGGAAGACACCTTATAGCAATCAGCCCCAGCATTTT
TRBJ1-6,few,TRBV7-2,.,CASSLGQRNSPLHF,TGTGCCAGCAGCTTAGGGCAGAGGAATTCACCCCTCCACTTT
TRBJ1-6,.,TRBV27,.,CASSLWGSSYNSPLHF,TGTGCCAGCAGTTTATGGGGGAGCTCCTATAATTCACCCCTCCACTTT
TRBJ2-1,.,TRBV10-3,TRBD2,CAISALGLAGDNEQFF,TGTGCCATCAGTGCTCTTGGGCTAGCGGGAGACAATGAGCAGTTCTTC
TRBJ2-3,few,TRBV29-1,TRBD1,CSAGTGPTDTQYF,TGCAGCGCAGGGACAGGGCCCACAGATACGCAGTATTTT
TRBJ1-4,.,TRBV18,TRBD1,CASSPPGTGDEKLFF,TGTGCCAGCTCACCACCCGGGACAGGGGATGAAAAACTGTTTTTT
TRBJ2-2,few,TRBV12-3/TRBV12-4,.,CASRESSGTGELFF,TGTGCCAGCAGAGAATCGTCGGGTACCGGGGAGCTGTTTTTT
TRBJ2-1,.,TRBV29-1,.,CSVKTAVGGSYNEQFF,TGCAGCGTTAAAACCGCGGTCGGGGGCTCCTACAATGAGCAGTTCTTC
TRBJ2-3,.,TRBV20-1,TRBD2,CSARDASGVADTQYF,TGCAGTGCTAGAGATGCTAGCGGGGTAGCAGATACGCAGTATTTT
TRBJ1-6,many,TRBV7-9,TRBD1,CASSPGTDLWNSPLHF,TGTGCCAGCAGTCCAGGGACAGACCTATGGAATTCACCCCTCCACTTT
TRBJ1-1,.,TRBV23-1,.,CASWQPTRTEAFF,TGTGCCAGCTGGCAGCCGACTCGTACTGAAGCTTTCTTT
TRBJ2-2,few,TRBV2,.,CASSELGITGELFF,TGTGCCAGCAGTGAATTGGGAATCACCGGGGAGCTGTTTTTT
TRBJ1-6,few,TRBV30,.,CAWSVVGTSNSPLHF,TGTGCCTGGAGTGTGGTTGGGACAAGTAATTCACCCCTCCACTTT
TRBJ1-1,many,TRBV12-3/TRBV12-4,TRBD1,CASSFRGQGNTEAFF,TGTGCCAGCAGTTTCCGGGGACAGGGAAACACTGAAGCTTTCTTT